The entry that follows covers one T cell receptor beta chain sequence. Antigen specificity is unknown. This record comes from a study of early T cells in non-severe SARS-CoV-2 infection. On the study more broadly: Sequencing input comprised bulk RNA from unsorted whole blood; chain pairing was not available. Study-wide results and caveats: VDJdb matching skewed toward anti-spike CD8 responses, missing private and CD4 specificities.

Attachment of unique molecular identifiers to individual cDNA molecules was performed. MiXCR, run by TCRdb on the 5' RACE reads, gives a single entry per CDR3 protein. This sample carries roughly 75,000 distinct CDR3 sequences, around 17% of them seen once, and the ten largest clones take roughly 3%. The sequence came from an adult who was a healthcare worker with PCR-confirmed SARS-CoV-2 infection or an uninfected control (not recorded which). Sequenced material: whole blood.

The CDR3 DNA follows: TGTGCCAGCTCACCTGGACAGTTCCATAGCAATCAGCCCCAGCATTTT. Residues: CASSPGQFHSNQPQHF. The V and J genes are TRBV18 and TRBJ1-5, with D perhaps TRBD1 (6 bases). With 3 bases removed from V and 0 bases from J, the gap between germline ends came to 12 bases. The CDR3 sequence is 16 residues long. The germline CDR1 and CDR2 sequences are KGHSH and LQKENI.